This entry lists 16 T cell receptor beta chains sequenced from one sample in a study of identical twins. One entry per CDR3 protein results from TCRdb running MiXCR on the 5' RACE reads. The repertoire holds hundreds of thousands of distinct CDR3 sequences, about 20% seen once, with over 10% in the top ten. These data were also filed under a second study, of T cells expressing NK-cell markers.

Sequencing was performed on PBMCs. All receptors derive from a woman between 18 and 29 years old in good health.

V usage is TRBV5-1 and J usage is TRBJ2-3; D remains unclear. Looked up from germline, CDR1 is SGHRS and CDR2 is YFSETQ. Between the trimmed V and J ends, which lost 3 bases and 3 bases, there was a span of 14 bases. CDR3 length: 15 amino acids. The CDR3 DNA is TGCGCCAGCAGCTCTAGTAGGTTTTTTACAGATACGCAGTATTTT. Translation: CASSSSRFFTDTQYF.

This clonotype came up a few times. The rearrangement uses TRBV7-9 and TRBJ1-1; D perhaps matches TRBD1 (5 bases). V dropped 3 bases and J dropped 3 bases, with 14 bases sitting between them. The CDR3 contains 15 residues. CDR1 and CDR2 (germline): SEHNR, FQNEAQ (reference sequence). As DNA, the CDR3 is TGTGCCAGCAGCTTCCTGTCTGGGGGGGACACTGAAGCTTTCTTT. Residues: CASSFLSGGDTEAFF.

A few counts support this clonotype. This rearrangement joins TRBV6-2 or TRBV6-3 to TRBJ2-1; D unclear. This CDR3 region has 18 residues. CDR1 is MNHEY and CDR2 is SVGEGT in the germline V gene. Trimming took 2 bases from V and 0 from J, leaving 17 bases between them. The CDR3 DNA reads as TGTGCCAGCAGTTACCTCCGTGTTGTGAGGAGCTCCTACAATGAGCAGTTCTTC. It encodes CASSYLRVVRSSYNEQFF.

V usage is TRBV5-1 and J usage is TRBJ2-3, with D perhaps matching TRBD1 (5 bases). The germline V gene has CDR1 SGHRS and CDR2 YFSETQ. The CDR3 extends over 14 amino acids. The V gene lost 4 bases and the J gene lost 2 bases, with 11 bases spanning the gap. CDR3 sequence: CASSPRQITDTQYF. DNA for the CDR3: TGCGCCAGCAGCCCAAGACAGATCACAGATACGCAGTATTTT.

This clonotype was seen more than once but under ten times. V usage is TRBV15 and J usage is TRBJ1-1, with unresolved D. The CDR3 contains 13 residues. V lost 0 bases and J lost 7, with 9 bases in between. The germline CDR1 and CDR2 sequences are LNHNV and YYDKDF (reference sequence). As DNA, the CDR3 is TGTGCCACCAGCAGAGATCTTCTGGATGAAGCTTTCTTT. It translates to CATSRDLLDEAFF. The variable domain in full, with the rest retrieved from reference TRBV15 and TRBJ1-1, is DAMVIQNPRYQVTQFGKPVTLSCSQTLNHNVMYWYQQKSSQAPKLLFHYYDKDFNNEADTPDNFQSRRPNTSFCFLDIRSPGLGDTAMYLCATSRDLLDEAFFGQGTRLTVV.

This chain connects TRBV6-5 to TRBJ1-1, with D tentatively TRBD1 (5 bases). Looked up from germline, CDR1 is MNHEY and CDR2 is SVGAGI. The CDR3 loop spans 15 amino acids. The ends were cut back, 4 bases at V and 0 bases at J, with 12 bases in the middle. DNA for the CDR3: TGTGCCAGCAGTTTCCGACAGCACATGAACACTGAAGCTTTCTTT. Protein: CASSFRQHMNTEAFF.

The gene calls are TRBV20-1 and TRBJ2-1; D is perhaps TRBD2 (6 bases). Germline CDR1 reads DFQATT; CDR2 reads SNEGSKA (reference sequence). Deletions cut 4 bases from V and 13 bases from J, with 14 bases between. This CDR3 contains 11 residues. CDR3 in amino acids: CSAKSGVRQFF. The CDR3, as DNA: TGCAGTGCTAAATCGGGGGTTCGACAGTTCTTC.

The rearrangement links TRBV6-2 or TRBV6-3 to TRBJ1-1; maybe TRBD1 (5 bases). The CDR3 is 15 residues long. CDR1 and CDR2 (germline): MNHEY, SVGEGT. Trimming pared 5 bases from V and 9 bases from J, leaving 22 bases between. This CDR3 is CASSRSRGTDPKAFF. CDR3 nucleotides: TGTGCCAGCAGTCGATCGCGGGGGACTGATCCTAAAGCTTTCTTT.

This chain joins TRBV12-3 or TRBV12-4 and TRBJ2-3; 11 bases map to TRBD2. J gave up 6 bases and V 5 bases, and 4 bases lay outside the gene matches. CDR3 length: 14 amino acids. CDR3 loop: CASSASGRRDTQYF. CDR3 nucleotide sequence: TGTGCCAGCAGTGCTAGCGGGAGGCGGGATACGCAGTATTTT.

This clonotype was seen more than once but under ten times. The CDR3 DNA sequence: TGCAGTGCTAGAGATCCAAGCGGAATCAGCTCCTACGAGCAGTACTTC. Amino acid sequence: CSARDPSGISSYEQYF. The V gene is TRBV20-1, the J gene TRBJ2-7; a possible D gene is TRBD2 (5 bases). The germline V gene encodes CDR1 DFQATT and CDR2 SNEGSKA (reference sequence). The CDR3 is made up of 16 amino acids. V was shortened by 0 bases and J by 0 bases, with 15 bases between the two germline ends.

This clonotype was observed a few times. The V and J genes are TRBV6-2 or TRBV6-3 and TRBJ2-7, with 7 bases matching TRBD1. The CDR3 is 16 residues long. V lost 6 bases, J lost 0 bases, and 11 bases stayed unmatched. Germline V gene lookup returns CDR1 MNHEY and CDR2 SVGEGT. Here the CDR3 reads CASRARPGQSSYEQYF. Written as DNA, the CDR3 is TGTGCCAGCAGAGCGCGGCCGGGACAGTCCTCCTACGAGCAGTACTTC.

This clonotype was detected only a few times. This chain uses TRBV6-1 with TRBJ2-1, with D perhaps TRBD2 (6 bases). This CDR3 contains 14 residues. V gave up 6 bases and J gave up 0 bases, with 9 bases separating them. Germline V gives CDR1 MNHNS, CDR2 SASEGT. In DNA, the CDR3 is TGTGCCAGCAGGAAGCGGGTCTCCTACAATGAGCAGTTCTTC. It translates to CASRKRVSYNEQFF.

This clonotype showed up just once. The chain employs TRBV20-1 and TRBJ2-1, with D perhaps assigned TRBD1 or TRBD2 (6 bases each). V lost 3 bases and J 4 bases, leaving 16 bases between the germline ends. Germline CDR1 reads DFQATT; CDR2 reads SNEGSKA (reference sequence). The CDR3 is 15 amino acids. The CDR3 sequence: CSARQGGRRYNEQFF. The CDR3 DNA reads TGCAGTGCTAGGCAAGGGGGGAGGAGGTACAATGAGCAGTTCTTC.

This clonotype was observed many times. V is TRBV6-6 and J is TRBJ1-4; D not certain. Germline V lookup: CDR1 MNHNY, CDR2 SVGAGI (reference sequence). The CDR3 length is 13 residues. V gave up 4 bases and J gave up 7 bases, with 10 bases separating them. CDR3 bases: TGTGCCAGCAGTTCTCGTACCGGTGAAAAACTGTTTTTT. Residues: CASSSRTGEKLFF.

The chain recombines TRBV11-2 with TRBJ2-3; 8 nucleotides match TRBD2. Germline V gene lookup returns CDR1 SGHAT and CDR2 FQNNGV. The CDR3 consists of 18 residues. Germline trimming cut 2 bases from V and 2 bases from J; bases unmatched to any gene: 12. CDR3 sequence: CASSLTHLERGITDTQYF. CDR3 in DNA: TGTGCCAGCAGCTTAACTCATCTCGAGCGGGGGATCACAGATACGCAGTATTTT.

This chain joins TRBV7-6 and TRBJ2-3, with D hard to call. Trimming stripped 0 bases from V and 4 bases from J, with 14 bases between. This CDR3 spans 16 amino acids. Germline V gene lookup returns CDR1 SGHVS and CDR2 FNYEAQ. The CDR3: CASSLAGGHGADTQYF. In DNA form, the CDR3 reads TGTGCCAGCAGCTTAGCCGGCGGTCATGGGGCAGATACGCAGTATTTT. Using reference TRBV7-6 and TRBJ2-3 for the parts outside the CDR3, the full variable domain is GAGVSQSPRYKVTKRGQDVALRCDPISGHVSLYWYRQALGQGPEFLTYFNYEAQQDKSGLPNDRFSAERPEGSISTLTIQRTEQRDSAMYRCASSLAGGHGADTQYFGPGTRLTVL.